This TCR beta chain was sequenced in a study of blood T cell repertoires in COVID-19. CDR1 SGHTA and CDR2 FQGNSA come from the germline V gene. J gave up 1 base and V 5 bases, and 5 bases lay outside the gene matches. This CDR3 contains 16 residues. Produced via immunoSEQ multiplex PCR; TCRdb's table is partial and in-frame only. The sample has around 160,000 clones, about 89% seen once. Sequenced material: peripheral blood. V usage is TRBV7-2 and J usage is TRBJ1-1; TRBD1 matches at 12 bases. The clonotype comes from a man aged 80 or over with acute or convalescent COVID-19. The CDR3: CASSPGQGAANTEAFF. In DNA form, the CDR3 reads TGTGCCAGCAGCCCGGGACAGGGGGCGGCGAACACTGAAGCTTTCTTT.